These 30 T cell receptor beta chains originate from one sample sequenced in a study of cytomegalovirus exposure and HLA in healthy donors. The PCR was carried out with 60 Vbeta primers and 13 Jbeta primers. Some clones are missing from TCRdb's copy, which holds only in-frame ones; the method was immunoSEQ multiplex PCR. This sample has tens of thousands of clones, with about 63% found just once. Sequenced: PBMCs. The receptors derive from a man aged 45 to 65 in good health and CMV-seropositive.

This clone was observed a handful of times. The chain recombines TRBV9 with TRBJ2-1, with 8 bases lining up with TRBD2. V lost 3 bases and J lost 8; bases outside the gene matches: 4. The CDR3 is made up of 13 amino acids. Germline V gives CDR1 SGDLS, CDR2 YYNGEE. CDR3 nucleotide sequence: TGTGCCAGCAGCGCCCCGACTAGCGATGAGCAGTTCTTC. This codes for CASSAPTSDEQFF.

The chain joins TRBV29-1 to TRBJ2-5, with TRBD2 identical over 8 bases. Trimming removed 4 bases from V and 7 bases from J; junction bases left unmatched: 5. The length of the CDR3 is 12 residues. Looked up from germline, CDR1 is SQVTM and CDR2 is ANQGSEA. CDR3 nucleotide sequence: TGCAGCGTTGGGACTAGCTGGCGGACCCAGTACTTC. It yields the protein CSVGTSWRTQYF.

The rearrangement joins TRBV28 to TRBJ2-5, with TRBD2 matching over 11 bases. Trimming took 3 bases from V and 4 from J; bases not matched to a gene: 7. The CDR3 extends over 16 amino acids. Germline lookup yields CDR1 MDHEN and CDR2 SYDVKM. DNA for the CDR3: TGTGCCAGCAGTTTTCCCGGGCTAGCGGGAGGAGAGACCCAGTACTTC. It is translated as CASSFPGLAGGETQYF. Using reference TRBV28 and TRBJ2-5 for the parts outside the CDR3, the full variable domain is DVKVTQSSRYLVKRTGEKVFLECVQDMDHENMFWYRQDPGLGLRLIYFSYDVKMKEKGDIPEGYSVSREKKERFSLILESASTNQTSMYLCASSFPGLAGGETQYFGPGTRLLVL.

V and J are TRBV4-1 and TRBJ1-4; D is possibly TRBD1 (5 bases). The CDR3 sequence is 17 residues long. V gave up 1 base and J gave up 4 bases, with 16 bases separating them. CDR1 is MGHRA and CDR2 is YSYEKL in the germline V gene. CDR3 DNA sequence: TGCGCCAGCAGCCAAGGCAGGGCCCAGGGTCATAATGAAAAACTGTTTTTT. This encodes CASSQGRAQGHNEKLFF.

V is TRBV7-7 and J is TRBJ2-5; TRBD2 is a possible D gene (5 bases). The CDR3 runs 15 residues. Deletions cut 5 bases from V and 2 bases from J, with 15 bases between. Germline assignment: CDR1 SSHAT and CDR2 FNYEAQ (reference sequence). The CDR3 here is CASSRPSSGQETQYF. As DNA, the CDR3 is TGTGCCAGCAGCCGCCCCTCCTCGGGGCAAGAGACCCAGTACTTC. Variable domain in full (rest from reference TRBV7-7 and TRBJ2-5): GAGVSQSPRYKVTKRGQDVTLRCDPISSHATLYWYQQALGQGPEFLTYFNYEAQPDKSGLPSDRFSAERPEGSISTLTIQRTEQRDSAMYRCASSRPSSGQETQYFGPGTRLLVL.

This clone was observed a few times. The chain has TRBV5-6 and TRBJ1-1, with D possibly matching TRBD1 (5 bases). V dropped 3 bases and J dropped 0 bases, with 12 bases sitting between them. The CDR3 runs 15 residues. CDR1 is SGHDT, CDR2 YYEEEE, per germline. The CDR3 region has the DNA TGTGCCAGCAGCTGGGCGGGACTGATGAACACTGAAGCTTTCTTT. Its translation is CASSWAGLMNTEAFF.

This clone has a single count. The gene calls are TRBV4-1 and TRBJ2-5; D is undetermined. CDR3 size: 16 residues. Germline CDR1 is MGHRA and CDR2 is YSYEKL. The V end lost 2 bases, the J end lost 6 bases, and 19 bases lay between the germline ends. DNA for the CDR3: TGCGCCAGCAGCCAAAACGTCGTCCTCAGTCCCAAGACCCAGTACTTC. Protein product: CASSQNVVLSPKTQYF.

The chain combines TRBV15 with TRBJ1-2, with unresolved D. Germline CDR1 LNHNV, CDR2 YYDKDF (reference sequence). The ends were cut back, 5 bases at V and 4 bases at J, with 11 bases in the middle. This CDR3 spans 13 amino acids. DNA for the CDR3: TGTGCCACCAGCCGGGAAGTGGTCTATGGCTACACCTTC. The encoded protein is CATSREVVYGYTF. Looking up the rest from reference TRBV15 and TRBJ1-2 gives the full variable domain: DAMVIQNPRYQVTQFGKPVTLSCSQTLNHNVMYWYQQKSSQAPKLLFHYYDKDFNNEADTPDNFQSRRPNTSFCFLDIRSPGLGDTAMYLCATSREVVYGYTFGSGTRLTVV.

The CDR3 DNA reads TGTGCCTGGAAGGCGGAGGGCGGCTACACCTTC. Amino acids: CAWKAEGGYTF. The genes are TRBV30 and TRBJ1-2, with D hard to call. With 4 bases removed from V and 8 bases from J, the gap between germline ends came to 11 bases. The V gene's germline CDR1 is GTSNPN and CDR2 SVGIG (reference sequence). The CDR3 covers 11 residues.

V usage is TRBV27 and J usage is TRBJ2-3; 8 positions match TRBD1. Germline V gene lookup returns CDR1 MNHEY and CDR2 SMNVEV (reference sequence). The CDR3 contains 15 residues. The J segment lost 2 bases and the V segment lost 6 bases, leaving 7 bases of the junction unmatched. CDR3: CASRLRQGPTDTQYF. The CDR3 DNA is TGTGCCAGCAGACTCAGACAGGGGCCCACAGATACGCAGTATTTT.

The rearrangement links TRBV18 to TRBJ2-3, with 8 bases that match TRBD2. V dropped 1 base and J dropped 6; count of bases not matched to a gene: 12. This CDR3 is 17 amino acids long. Germline V CDR1 and CDR2: KGHSH, LQKENI. The CDR3 protein is CASSPLTSGISVDTQYF. The DNA for the CDR3 is TGTGCCAGCTCACCACTAACTAGCGGAATCTCTGTGGATACGCAGTATTTT. The full variable domain, in which reference TRBV18 and TRBJ2-3 provide the parts outside the CDR3, is NAGVMQNPRHLVRRRGQEARLRCSPMKGHSHVYWYRQLPEEGLKFMVYLQKENIIDESGMPKERFSAEFPKEGPSILRIQQVVRGDSAAYFCASSPLTSGISVDTQYFGPGTRLTVL.

J is TRBJ2-3 and V is TRBV7-9, with a possible D match to TRBD1 (5 bases). The CDR3 is 13 amino acids. The germline V gene encodes CDR1 SEHNR and CDR2 FQNEAQ (reference sequence). The ends were cut back, 5 bases at V and 2 bases at J, with 8 bases in the middle. CDR3 DNA: TGTGCCAGCAGCACGGACAACACAGATACGCAGTATTTT. This gives the protein CASSTDNTDTQYF.

The V and J genes are TRBV7-6 and TRBJ2-2; possible D gene TRBD2, 6 bases. The CDR3 spans 14 residues. Trimming stripped 0 bases from V and 6 bases from J, with 8 bases between. Germline V gene sequence: CDR1 SGHVS, CDR2 FNYEAQ. CDR3 sequence reads: CASSLATRAGELFF. The CDR3 DNA is TGTGCCAGCAGCTTAGCGACTAGAGCCGGGGAGCTGTTTTTT.

The V call is TRBV5-4, the J call TRBJ1-4; D is ambiguous. From germline, CDR1 is SGHNT and CDR2 YYREEE (reference sequence). This CDR3 spans 13 amino acids. The ends were cut back, 5 bases at V and 0 bases at J, with 5 bases in the middle. CDR3 sequence: CASSPATNEKLFF. The CDR3 DNA reads as TGTGCCAGCAGTCCCGCAACTAATGAAAAACTGTTTTTT. Variable domain in full (rest from reference TRBV5-4 and TRBJ1-4): ETGVTQSPTHLIKTRGQQVTLRCSSQSGHNTVSWYQQALGQGPQFIFQYYREEENGRGNFPPRFSGLQFPNYSSELNVNALELDDSALYLCASSPATNEKLFFGSGTQLSVL.

The chain couples TRBV5-6 to TRBJ1-2; perhaps TRBD1 as D (5 bases). V was pared by 0 bases and J by 2 bases, with 8 bases between. The CDR3 has 14 amino acids. Looked up from germline, CDR1 is SGHDT and CDR2 is YYEEEE. The DNA of the CDR3 is TGTGCCAGCAGCTTGGGTAGGGGCAACTATGGCTACACCTTC. Its protein is CASSLGRGNYGYTF.

The chain carries TRBV11-2 and TRBJ2-7; TRBD2 matches 8 bases. CDR1 and CDR2 from the germline V gene are SGHAT and FQNNGV. Losses at the gene ends were 6 bases for V and 5 bases for J; bases not matched to a gene: 9. The CDR3 runs to 14 residues. DNA for the CDR3: TGTGCCAGCAGTCATATACGGGGGGGACACGAGCAGTACTTC. This codes for CASSHIRGGHEQYF.

V and J are TRBV9 and TRBJ2-1; 8 nucleotides line up with TRBD1. The CDR3 covers 15 residues. After removal of 4 bases from V and 1 base from J, the junction contained 4 bases not matched to a gene. CDR1 is SGDLS, CDR2 YYNGEE, per germline. The CDR3, as DNA: TGTGCCAGCAGCTCTCAGGGGGCGTCCTACAATGAGCAGTTCTTC. This encodes CASSSQGASYNEQFF. Full variable domain (missing parts from reference TRBV9 and TRBJ2-1): DSGVTQTPKHLITATGQRVTLRCSPRSGDLSVYWYQQSLDQGLQFLIQYYNGEERAKGNILERFSAQQFPDLHSELNLSSLELGDSALYFCASSSQGASYNEQFFGPGTRLTVL.

The chain recombines TRBV5-4 with TRBJ2-7; the D gene is possibly TRBD2 (6 bases). Deletions cut 1 base from V and 0 bases from J, with 14 bases between. This CDR3 is 16 amino acids long. CDR1 and CDR2 from the germline V gene are SGHNT and YYREEE (reference sequence). The CDR3 DNA follows: TGTGCCAGCAGCTTGTCTTTGCGGGGCAGCTCCTACGAGCAGTACTTC. Protein sequence: CASSLSLRGSSYEQYF.

The V and J genes are TRBV6-6 and TRBJ2-7; no firm D call. Germline V gene data show CDR1 as MNHNY and CDR2 as SVGAGI (reference sequence). CDR3 length: 12 amino acids. The V end lost 6 bases, the J end lost 5 bases, and 11 bases lay between the germline ends. The CDR3 region has the DNA TGTGCCAGCAGCCACTACGCGGACGAGCAGTACTTC. Its protein is CASSHYADEQYF.

The genes are TRBV27 and TRBJ2-7, with a weak D call TRBD2 (6 bases). Germline V CDR1 and CDR2: MNHEY, SMNVEV (reference sequence). The length of the CDR3 is 15 residues. Trimming stripped 4 bases from V and 4 bases from J, with 17 bases between. The CDR3 nucleotides read TGTGCCAGCAGTTCCCCCGCCGCGGGAAGGTACGAGCAGTACTTC. This encodes CASSSPAAGRYEQYF.

The CDR3 coding sequence is TGTGCCAGCAGCTTAGCGAACTCTTACGAGCAGTACTTC. This sequence encodes CASSLANSYEQYF. The V gene is TRBV7-8, the J gene TRBJ2-7; D is undetermined. The germline gives CDR1 SGHVS, CDR2 FQNEAQ. V shed 0 bases and J shed 4 bases, with 7 bases lying between them. The CDR3 is made up of 13 amino acids.

V is TRBV6-1 and J is TRBJ1-5; tentative D call: TRBD1 (6 bases). The CDR3 loop spans 13 amino acids. The V end lost 4 bases, the J end lost 7 bases, and 11 bases lay between the germline ends. CDR1 is MNHNS, CDR2 SASEGT, per germline. The CDR3 nucleotides are TGTGCCAGCAGTGGACAGGAAGTACAGCCCCAGCATTTT. Amino acids: CASSGQEVQPQHF.

The V gene is TRBV5-4, the J gene TRBJ2-7; no firm D call. Trimming cost V 3 bases and J 4 bases, with 14 bases left between them. CDR1 is SGHNT, CDR2 YYREEE, per germline (reference sequence). This CDR3 spans 14 amino acids. DNA for the CDR3: TGTGCCAGCAGCTCCAACCAACCTAGATACGAGCAGTACTTC. It is translated as CASSSNQPRYEQYF.

V gene TRBV28 combines with J gene TRBJ2-5; D perhaps matches TRBD2 (5 bases). Trimming took 0 bases from V and 2 from J, leaving 10 bases between them. CDR3 length equals 15 residues. Germline CDR1 reads MDHEN; CDR2 reads SYDVKM. This CDR3 reads CASSLWSRGQETQYF. CDR3 nucleotides: TGTGCCAGCAGTTTATGGAGTCGGGGTCAAGAGACCCAGTACTTC.

V and J are TRBV6-1 and TRBJ1-4, with 10 bases that match TRBD1. V trimming: 6 bases; J trimming: 7 bases; junction bases outside the gene matches: 5. This CDR3 is built from 14 residues. Per germline, CDR1 MNHNS and CDR2 SASEGT. The CDR3 bases are TGTGCCAGCAGGACAGGGGGCGCGTTTGAAAAACTGTTTTTT. Protein sequence: CASRTGGAFEKLFF.

J is TRBJ2-5 and V is TRBV27, with no clear D. CDR3 length: 16 residues. CDR1 and CDR2 (germline): MNHEY, SMNVEV (reference sequence). Trimming removed 8 bases from V and 1 base from J, with 20 bases in between. The CDR3 reads CASRRGGYNTQETQYF. The DNA for the CDR3 is TGTGCCAGCCGCCGAGGTGGTTACAATACCCAAGAGACCCAGTACTTC.

The chain is built from TRBV6-5 and TRBJ2-7; maybe TRBD1 (5 bases). Germline V gene data show CDR1 as MNHEY and CDR2 as SVGAGI. V was cut by 8 bases and J by 3 bases, with 8 bases left in between. The CDR3 loop spans 11 amino acids. The CDR3 loop reads CASGQLYEQYF. CDR3 nucleotide sequence: TGTGCCAGCGGACAACTCTACGAGCAGTACTTC.

This chain connects TRBV29-1 to TRBJ1-2; D gene unclear. Germline CDR1 and CDR2: SQVTM and ANQGSEA. The CDR3 loop spans 12 amino acids. The ends were cut back, 4 bases at V and 7 bases at J, with 13 bases in the middle. CDR3 amino acids: CSVVAGKGGYTF. The CDR3 bases are TGCAGCGTTGTTGCGGGGAAGGGTGGCTACACCTTC.

In its sample, this clone was seen once. The chain couples TRBV5-1 to TRBJ1-1; 10 bases line up with TRBD1. This CDR3 has 14 amino acids. Germline loops: CDR1 SGHRS, CDR2 YFSETQ. V was clipped by 5 bases and J by 5 bases; unmatched bases: 6. The chain's CDR3 is CASRGGTGVTEAFF. Here the CDR3 DNA reads TGCGCCAGCAGAGGCGGGACAGGGGTGACTGAAGCTTTCTTT.

The chain carries TRBV28 and TRBJ2-2; D is possibly TRBD1 (5 bases). V gave up 6 bases and J gave up 2 bases, with 10 bases separating them. This CDR3 is 14 amino acids long. Germline values: CDR1 MDHEN, CDR2 SYDVKM. The CDR3 region has the DNA TGTGCCAGCAGACTGCAGGGAAACACCGGGGAGCTGTTTTTT. Translating gives CASRLQGNTGELFF.